A single sample gave rise to the 8 T cell receptor beta chains below, sequenced in a study of cytomegalovirus exposure and HLA in healthy donors. Primers for the PCR totalled 60 Vbeta and 13 Jbeta. The assay was immunoSEQ multiplex PCR, and TCRdb's table has in-frame clones only and misses some. The table includes 150,000 to 200,000 clones, around 82% detected once. What was sequenced was PBMCs. The receptors here all came from a woman in her twenties or thirties in good health and CMV-seropositive.

The DNA for the CDR3 is TGCACTACCGGGACAGGGGTGACCCGCAATGAGCAGTTCTTC. It codes for CTTGTGVTRNEQFF. The V call is TRBV29-1, the J call TRBJ2-1; 10 positions agree with TRBD1. The CDR3 is 14 residues long. Germline lookup yields CDR1 SQVTM and CDR2 ANQGSEA.

This chain links TRBV4-3 with TRBJ2-5, with D tentatively TRBD1 (5 bases). CDR1 is LGHNA and CDR2 is YSLEER in the germline V gene. This CDR3 comprises 16 residues. V gave up 0 bases and J gave up 5 bases, with 16 bases separating them. The CDR3 region is CASSQDGRQGVETQYF. CDR3 nucleotide sequence: TGCGCCAGCAGCCAAGATGGGCGGCAGGGCGTGGAGACCCAGTACTTC.

In the case of this clone: This specimen includes other DNA sequences encoding the same CDR3. The genes are TRBV15 and TRBJ2-3; 9 bases align to TRBD2. This CDR3 comprises 15 residues. Losses at the gene ends were 0 bases for V and 4 bases for J; bases not matched to a gene: 2. Germline V CDR1 and CDR2: LNHNV, YYDKDF (reference sequence). CDR3 loop: CATSREAGGPDTQYF. CDR3 nucleotides: TGTGCCACCAGCAGAGAGGCGGGGGGGCCAGATACGCAGTATTTT.

J is TRBJ2-2 and V is TRBV19; tentatively, D is TRBD1 (6 bases). Germline V lookup: CDR1 LNHDA, CDR2 SQIVND (reference sequence). Trimming cost V 1 base and J 7 bases, with 16 bases left between them. The CDR3 covers 16 residues. The CDR3 reads CASSIGLVRQDGELFF. In DNA form, the CDR3 reads TGTGCCAGTAGTATAGGTCTCGTCCGACAGGACGGGGAGCTGTTTTTT.

J is TRBJ2-5 and V is TRBV7-2, with 16 bases aligning to TRBD2. CDR1 and CDR2 (germline): SGHTA, FQGNSA. There are 16 residues in the CDR3. The V gene end was trimmed by 5 bases and the J gene end by 5 bases; junction bases not matched to a gene: 5. The CDR3 region has the DNA TGTGCCAGCAGCCCAGGGACTAGCGGGGGGGAGGAGACCCAGTACTTC. It encodes CASSPGTSGGEETQYF.

With respect to this clone: The sample holds other DNA sequences that translate to the same CDR3. The genes are TRBV28 and TRBJ1-4, with TRBD1 identical over 9 bases. J gave up 6 bases and V 4 bases, and 3 bases lay outside the gene matches. The CDR3 is 14 amino acids. The germline V gene encodes CDR1 MDHEN and CDR2 SYDVKM. The CDR3 loop is CASSSGQGYEKLFF. The CDR3 region has the DNA TGTGCCAGCAGTTCGGGACAGGGATATGAAAAACTGTTTTTT.

Comments on this clone: The germline gene is not matched at one end of the junction; a read error may be the cause. The chain couples TRBV6-6 to TRBJ1-2, with TRBD1 identical over 7 bases. The CDR3 is made up of 14 amino acids. CDR1 and CDR2 from the germline V gene are MNHNY and SVGAGI (reference sequence). CDR3: CARRRQGPNYGYTF. Written as DNA, the CDR3 is TGTGCCCGCAGGAGACAGGGACCTAACTATGGCTACACCTTC.

This chain links TRBV7-8 with TRBJ1-6; weak D call: TRBD1 (6 bases). The CDR3 consists of 15 residues. V was trimmed by 1 base and J by 7 bases, leaving 11 bases between them. The germline CDR1 and CDR2 sequences are SGHVS and FQNEAQ. In nucleotides, the CDR3 is TGTGCCAGCAGCTTAGTGGCGGGGGCGAATTCACCCCTCCACTTT. Translation gives CASSLVAGANSPLHF. Filled out from reference TRBV7-8 and TRBJ1-6, the complete variable domain reads GAGVSQSPRYKVAKRGQDVALRCDPISGHVSLFWYQQALGQGPEFLTYFQNEAQLDKSGLPSDRFFAERPEGSVSTLKIQRTQQEDSAVYLCASSLVAGANSPLHFGNGTRLTVT.